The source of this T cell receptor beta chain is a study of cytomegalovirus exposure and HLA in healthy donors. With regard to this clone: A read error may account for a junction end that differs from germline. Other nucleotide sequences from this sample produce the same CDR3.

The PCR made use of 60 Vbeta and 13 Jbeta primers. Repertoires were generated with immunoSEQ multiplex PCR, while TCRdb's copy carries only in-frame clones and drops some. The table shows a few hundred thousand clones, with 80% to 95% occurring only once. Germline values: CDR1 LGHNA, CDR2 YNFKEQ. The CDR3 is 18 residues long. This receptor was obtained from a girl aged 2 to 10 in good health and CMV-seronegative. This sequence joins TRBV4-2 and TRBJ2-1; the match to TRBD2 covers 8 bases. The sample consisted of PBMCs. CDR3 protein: CASSLHVAGTSSYNEQFF. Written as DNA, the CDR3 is TGTGCCAGCAGCCTCCATGTAGCGGGGACGAGCTCCTATAATGAGCAGTTCTTC.